This TCR beta chain stems from a study of PD-1 blockade in classical Hodgkin lymphoma. No patient escaped relapse after autologous stem cell transplantation, and brentuximab vedotin exposure varied. General study findings and limits: Newly diagnosed patients and complete responders had comparable diversity at baseline. In newly diagnosed patients, baseline TCR diversity was reportedly below that of healthy donors.

Sequencing was performed with immunoSEQ multiplex PCR; in TCRdb, only in-frame clones are kept and a portion is missing. The sample has about 94,000 clones, about 91% seen once. Trimming took 6 bases from V and 1 from J, leaving 13 bases between them. The germline CDR1 and CDR2 sequences are MDHEN and SYDVKM. The CDR3 is 14 amino acids. Comments on this clone: Its specificity is not known.

The sample consisted of peripheral blood mononuclear cells (PBMCs), taken before the second cycle of nivolumab. V is TRBV28 and J is TRBJ2-7; tentative D call: TRBD1 (6 bases). The sequence came from a human donor with classical Hodgkin lymphoma. This chain's CDR3 is CASSHPGHSYEQYF. For the CDR3, the DNA is TGTGCCAGCAGCCATCCGGGACATTCCTACGAGCAGTACTTC.